The sequence of this TCR beta chain was determined in a study of cytomegalovirus exposure and HLA in healthy donors (TCRdb year 2017). In terms of the full investigation: According to an earlier analysis of a few hundred of the donors, 150 million to 200 million T cells yielded 117 million unique TCR beta sequences and approximately 300 Gb of sequence data. Besides the first cohort of 666 subjects, a separate validation cohort made up of over a hundred different subjects was used. In a later analysis, previously published TCR beta repertoires from 666 donors were re-analyzed and high-resolution HLA genotyping was added so that TCR occurrence patterns could be studied. An early release that covered about 600 HLA-typed donors contained approximately 300 gigabases of sequencing data and 70 million to 100 million unique TCR sequences. Because of strong linkage in the cohort, roughly five DR-DQ haplotypes were treated as single units for association and clustering. Genome-wide SNP genotypes for about three fifths of the roughly 700 donors were used in a later genetic analysis, which treated that subset as a discovery cohort. An earlier analysis of about 620 of the donors applied high-throughput TCR beta sequencing to assess whether each TCR beta V gene segment acted as functional or pseudogenic. HLA typing covered class I and class II loci at four-digit resolution. Donor age, sex, ethnicity and CMV serostatus were compiled together with the repertoire data. Every repertoire in the discovery cohort had been generated on one and the same sequencing platform. To predict cytomegalovirus infection status, the study combined high-throughput TCR immunosequencing, statistical association of individual TCRs with disease status, and machine learning. Of the roughly 400 genotyped donors, about 84% fell in the genetic ancestry cluster associated with self-reported Caucasian donors. The number of typed donors differed by locus: about 620-640 for A, B, C, DRB1 and DQB1; 522 for DQA1; fewer than 610 for DPA1; and around 470 for DPB1. On average, about 240,000 unique TCR beta nucleotide sequences were sequenced per donor among about 400 genotyped donors of the cohort, with roughly 18% of those sequences being non-productive. The later analysis used no new phenotypic data to find candidate immune exposures, relying instead on TCR beta sequences and their occurrence across donors. The aim of the study was to test whether cataloging public T cell receptors could identify signatures of past pathogen exposure. The T cell repertoires of 666 subjects were profiled by immunosequencing and related to cytomegalovirus serostatus.

Reading from cysteine to phenylalanine, the CDR3 counts 15 amino acids. Left in the record is the CDR3 DNA by itself, 45 bases read in frame from the first base. Via the germline V gene, CDR1 is SGHDT and CDR2 YYEEEE. Libraries were made using the immunoSEQ multiplex PCR assay. A mixture of 60 forward primers for TCR Vbeta segments and 13 reverse primers for TCR Jbeta segments was used in the multiplex PCR. The CDR3 region of rearranged TCR beta genes was amplified from genomic DNA with a multiplex PCR assay. On the Illumina HiSeq System, the amplified TCR beta libraries were sequenced as 87-base-pair reads. The published analysis was carried out like this. Across the 670 or so repertoires, a later analysis counted roughly 84 million unique TCR beta chains, roughly 11 million of which were shared by at least two donors. A nearest-neighbor algorithm error-corrected the raw reads and collapsed the reads into unique sequences, merging closely related sequences to remove PCR and sequencing errors. CDR3 sequences were aligned to IMGT reference sequences to assign V, D and J gene segments. Each retained sequence needed at least a six-nucleotide match to both a V gene segment and a J gene segment. A rearrangement was called productive if the CDR3 had no stop codons and remained in frame with V and J, and every other rearrangement was called non-productive. Following IMGT convention, CDR3 was defined as the stretch from the second conserved V-encoded cysteine up to the conserved J-encoded phenylalanine. Sequences without an unambiguous match to a single V gene segment were excluded from the earlier analysis of several hundred of the donors. In an earlier analysis of approximately 550 of the donors, V segments were called functional above 56.7% productive rearrangements and were called segregating when the between-donor standard deviation exceeded 5%. A statistical classification framework was built for diagnosing cytomegalovirus status from the catalog of TCR beta chain sequences. In a later analysis, V and J genes were assigned by comparing TCR nucleotide sequences against IMGT/GENE-DB human TR gene sequences. In a later analysis, CDR3 sequences and most-parsimonious VDJ recombination scenarios were assigned using the TCRdist pipeline. A later analysis defined each TCR beta chain by its CDR3 amino acid sequence plus V-gene family, and excluded reads lacking a unique V-gene family. As a way to deal with suspected cross-contamination and a sequencing artifact, a later analysis dropped 500 to 700 nucleotide sequences that were highly shared and had low generation probability. In a later analysis, a clonal expansion index for each public chain was calculated from normalized within-repertoire ranks of inferred template counts. Generation probabilities in a later analysis came from a VDJ recombination model fitted to out-of-frame rearrangements, and those results were checked against IGoR. In a later analysis, hypergeometric tests were used to score TCR-TCR, TCR-HLA and TCR-CMV co-occurrence, with a repertoire-size bias correction applied to TCR pairs. In a later analysis, false discovery rates were estimated by permuting HLA or CMV assignments 20 times. A later analysis grouped co-occurring TCRs with DBSCAN, adding TCRdist sequence similarity when clustering within HLA-allele-positive subsets. Co-occurrence clustering excluded repertoires with fewer than 30,000 or more than 120,000 public chains, plus five with anomalous nucleotide sharing. What TCRdb holds here is the immuneACCESS table cut down to in-frame rearrangements. Part of the clones is not present; checked against another copy, under half of the missing clones reflect an unresolved V gene, and the others are unexplained. For V, J and clone size, that table is used; D and trimming come from the DNA. This sample has about 120,000 clones in its table, and roughly 80% of those were observed once. Approximately 3.5% of the sample rests with the top ten.

The paper's findings and limits, for the study overall: The authors suggested that the approach could potentially be extended to other disease states and immunological phenotypes. The 87-base-pair reads could not distinguish some IMGT-functional V segments, including TRBV6-2 and TRBV6-3, so those segments were excluded. A later analysis found that TCR association rates varied across HLA loci, with DRB1 alleles showing the most associated TCRs and HLA-C alleles the fewest. A further reported finding was that TCR beta sequences accurately predicted the HLA-A and HLA-B alleles for most subjects in the first cohort. Because counts were too low, 15 or so rarely observed V segments, including chromosome 9 orphons, were excluded from the earlier analysis of fewer than 650 of the donors. The classifier was reported to diagnose cytomegalovirus status with high specificity and sensitivity in both the original and validation cohorts. Sequencing depth was assumed to be roughly uniform across donors in the presence/absence analyses, though that assumption may not hold. When HLA alleles, especially DR and DQ, strongly co-occurred, TCR associations were difficult to assign to individual alleles. A cluster of highly shared sequence variants was judged likely to be a technical artifact of the sequencing pipeline. At a false discovery rate of 0.05, a later analysis linked 16,951 TCR beta sequences to specific HLA alleles. Correlated functional status among segregating V segments might reflect linkage disequilibrium, but an unknown experimental factor could not be ruled out. Immune exposure information for the cohort was limited to CMV serostatus. Most TCR sequences were observed very rarely across donors, whereas some public TCRs were present in many individuals. Most CMV-associated TCR beta chains appeared to be HLA-restricted in a later analysis, and the HLA associations seemed to be driven largely by CMV exposure. In a later genetic analysis, fewer N-insertions in productive TCRs were reported among donors in an Asian-associated ancestry cluster than the approximately 710-donor mean. Because some donors lacked HLA typing at each locus, the association tests relied only on the typed subset. Only TCR beta chains were sequenced in this cohort, and the absence of alpha or paired-chain data limited detectable features. In vitro tests confirmed that a few of the cytomegalovirus-associated TCR beta chains recognize cytomegalovirus antigens. In a later analysis, HLA-associated TCR beta chains showed more clonal expansion and lower generation probabilities than non-associated chains that were equally common. In an earlier analysis of approximately 590 of the donors, most TCR beta V segments were observed in productive rearrangements about 87% or about 30% of the time, broadly matching IMGT annotations. In a later genetic analysis, a missense DCLRE1C variant was associated with V-gene and J-gene trimming of TCR beta chains, and the association was replicated in an independent cohort. In the study, 164 TCR beta chains were listed as associated with cytomegalovirus. Several of the top co-occurrence clusters appeared to be linked to parvovirus B19, influenza, CMV and Epstein-Barr virus, according to a later analysis.

A note on this clone: It lacks a known antigen. Base qualities are missing; no much larger clone stands one base away.

In total, approximately 690 healthy bone marrow donors made up the cohort. All cohort members were sampled while nominally healthy, although unrecorded immune exposures were likely present. The donor was CMV seropositive and belonged to the group of 250 to 300 seropositive cohort members. A peripheral blood sample was provided by each donor, and peripheral blood mononuclear cells were used for TCR beta sequencing. The Qiagen DNeasy Blood Extraction Kit was used to extract genomic DNA from the blood cell samples. The V gene is TRBV5-6 and the J gene is TRBJ2-5; a tentative D call is TRBD1 (6 bases match). TRBJ2-7 matches the DNA end more closely, so the J call is doubtful. Sequencing was done on a sample of PBMCs. The sequence was obtained from a woman in her thirties in good health and CMV-seropositive. The DNA sequence reads TGTGCCAGCAGCTTGGGGGTGGGGGCCACTAGCGAGCAGTACTTC. This sequence encodes CASSLGVGATSEQYF.